Detailed here is one T cell receptor (beta chain). Its antigen is unknown. CDR1 is SEHNR and CDR2 is FQNEAQ in the germline V gene (reference sequence). The trim removed 7 bases at V and 0 bases at J, leaving 13 bases unmatched. This CDR3 is 19 amino acids long. The sample belongs to a study of cytomegalovirus exposure and HLA in healthy donors. General study findings and limits: In a later analysis, TCR association rates varied by HLA locus: DRB1 most, HLA-C fewest. In a later analysis, HLA-associated TCR beta chains were more clonally expanded than equally common others. Being productive about 90% or about 30% of the time was typical of most TCR beta V segments in an earlier analysis.

It was with 60 Vbeta and 13 Jbeta primers that the PCR ran. Sequencing was performed with immunoSEQ multiplex PCR; in TCRdb, only in-frame clones are kept and a portion is missing. This sample has over 100,000 clones, with 60% to 85% found just once. This chain uses TRBV7-9 with TRBJ2-6; 9 nucleotides agree with TRBD1. The sequence was obtained from a female donor in good health and CMV-seronegative. Sequencing was done on a sample of PBMCs. The DNA for the CDR3 is TGTGCCAGCAACCCTCCGGGACAGGGAAAATACTCTGGGGCCAACGTCCTGACTTTC. Protein: CASNPPGQGKYSGANVLTF.